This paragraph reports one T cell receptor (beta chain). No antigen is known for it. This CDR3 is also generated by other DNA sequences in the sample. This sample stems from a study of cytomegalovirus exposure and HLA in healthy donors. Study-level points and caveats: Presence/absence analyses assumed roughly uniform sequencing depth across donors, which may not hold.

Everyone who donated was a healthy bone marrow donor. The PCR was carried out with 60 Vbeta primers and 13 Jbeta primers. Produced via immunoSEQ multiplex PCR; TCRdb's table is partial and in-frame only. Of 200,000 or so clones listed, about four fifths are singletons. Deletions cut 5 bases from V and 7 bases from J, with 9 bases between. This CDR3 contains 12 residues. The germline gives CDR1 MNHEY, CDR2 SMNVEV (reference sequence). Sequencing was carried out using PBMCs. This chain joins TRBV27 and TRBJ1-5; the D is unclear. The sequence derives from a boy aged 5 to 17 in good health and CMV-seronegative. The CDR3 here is CASSAGGQPQHF. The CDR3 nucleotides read TGTGCCAGCAGTGCGGGTGGACAGCCCCAGCATTTT.